Below, one T cell receptor (beta chain) is given with its context. The antigen is unknown. The sample comes from a study of radiation and T cells in renal cell carcinoma. As for the study in general: Nephrectomy followed 15 Gy stereotactic body radiation by 4 weeks. Study outcomes and limitations: Baseline intratumoral clonotype presence is unknown without pretreatment biopsies.

V was shortened by 5 bases and J by 1 base, with 12 bases between the two germline ends. This CDR3 is 15 amino acids long. The germline CDR1 and CDR2 sequences are LGHNA and YSLEER. Time point described: blood 2 weeks post-SBRT. Treatment specified: 15 Gy SBRT to primary tumor, nephrectomy 4 weeks later. After SBRT, blood was collected at 2 and 4 weeks, plus baseline. Sequenced by immunoSEQ multiplex PCR; TCRdb stores in-frame clones only, minus some. The data hold around 26,000 clones, with 65% to 85% observed a single time. The sample consisted of blood, taken from a patient whose treatment included radiotherapy and nephrectomy. The source of this sequence is a man aged 55-75 years with renal cell carcinoma. The chain combines TRBV4-3 with TRBJ2-1; D is tentatively TRBD1 or TRBD2 (5 bases each). The CDR3 DNA sequence: TGCGCCAGCAGCGGGGGATCTGAGTCCTACAATGAGCAGTTCTTC. Amino acid sequence: CASSGGSESYNEQFF.